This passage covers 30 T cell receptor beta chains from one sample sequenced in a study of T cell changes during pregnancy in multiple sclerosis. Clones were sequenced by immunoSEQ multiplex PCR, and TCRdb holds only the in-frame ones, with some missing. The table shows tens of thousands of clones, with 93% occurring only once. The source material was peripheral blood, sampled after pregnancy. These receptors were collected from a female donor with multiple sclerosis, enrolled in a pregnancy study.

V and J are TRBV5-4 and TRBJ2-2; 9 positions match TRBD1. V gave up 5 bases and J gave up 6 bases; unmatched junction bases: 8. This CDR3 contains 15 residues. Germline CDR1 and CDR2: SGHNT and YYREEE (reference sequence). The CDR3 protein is CASSRRDRVPGELFF. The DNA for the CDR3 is TGTGCCAGCAGTCGACGGGACAGGGTCCCCGGGGAGCTGTTTTTT. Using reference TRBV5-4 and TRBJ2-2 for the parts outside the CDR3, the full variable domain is ETGVTQSPTHLIKTRGQQVTLRCSSQSGHNTVSWYQQALGQGPQFIFQYYREEENGRGNFPPRFSGLQFPNYSSELNVNALELDDSALYLCASSRRDRVPGELFFGEGSRLTVL.

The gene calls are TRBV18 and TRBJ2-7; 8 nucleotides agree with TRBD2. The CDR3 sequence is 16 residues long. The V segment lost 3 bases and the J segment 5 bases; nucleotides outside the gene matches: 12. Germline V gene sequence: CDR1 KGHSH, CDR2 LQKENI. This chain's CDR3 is CASSPVAGTGLHEQYF. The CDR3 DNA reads TGTGCCAGCTCACCTGTAGCGGGAACCGGACTCCACGAGCAGTACTTC.

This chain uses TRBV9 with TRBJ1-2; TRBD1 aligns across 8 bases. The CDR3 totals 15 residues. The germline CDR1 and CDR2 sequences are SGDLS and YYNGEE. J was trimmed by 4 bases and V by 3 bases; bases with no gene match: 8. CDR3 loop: CASSDGQGNGYGYTF. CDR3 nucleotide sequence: TGTGCCAGCAGCGACGGACAGGGAAATGGCTATGGCTACACCTTC.

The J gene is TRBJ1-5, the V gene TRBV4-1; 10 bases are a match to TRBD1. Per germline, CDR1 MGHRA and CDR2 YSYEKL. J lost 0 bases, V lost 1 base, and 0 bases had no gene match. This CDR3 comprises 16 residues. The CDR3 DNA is TGCGCCAGCAGCCAAGGGGACAGGGGTAGCAATCAGCCCCAGCATTTT. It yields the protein CASSQGDRGSNQPQHF.

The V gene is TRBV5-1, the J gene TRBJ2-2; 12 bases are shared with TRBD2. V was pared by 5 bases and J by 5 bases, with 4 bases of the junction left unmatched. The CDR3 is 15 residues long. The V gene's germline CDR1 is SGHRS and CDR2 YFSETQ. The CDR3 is CASRLAGGQTGELFF. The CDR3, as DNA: TGCGCCAGCAGACTAGCGGGAGGACAAACCGGGGAGCTGTTTTTT.

The CDR3 loop is CASTAGAGPYNEQFF. The CDR3 DNA follows: TGTGCCAGCACAGCGGGAGCAGGCCCCTACAATGAGCAGTTCTTC. The V call is TRBV7-6, the J call TRBJ2-1; TRBD2 aligns across 8 bases. Germline lookup yields CDR1 SGHVS and CDR2 FNYEAQ. The CDR3 is 15 amino acids. The trim removed 7 bases at V and 2 bases at J, leaving 7 bases unmatched.

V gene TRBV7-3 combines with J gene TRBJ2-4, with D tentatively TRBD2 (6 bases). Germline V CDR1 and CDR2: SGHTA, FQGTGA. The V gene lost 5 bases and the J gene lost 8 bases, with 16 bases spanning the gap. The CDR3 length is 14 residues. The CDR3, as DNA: TGTGCCAGCAGCCCTGGCGGTTGGGGGGACATTCAGTACTTC. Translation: CASSPGGWGDIQYF.

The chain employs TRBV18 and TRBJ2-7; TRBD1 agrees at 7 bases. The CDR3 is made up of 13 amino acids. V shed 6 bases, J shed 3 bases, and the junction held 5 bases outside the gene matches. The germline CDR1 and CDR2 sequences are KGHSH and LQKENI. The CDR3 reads CASSQTGNYEQYF. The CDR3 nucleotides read TGTGCCAGCTCCCAGACAGGGAACTACGAGCAGTACTTC.

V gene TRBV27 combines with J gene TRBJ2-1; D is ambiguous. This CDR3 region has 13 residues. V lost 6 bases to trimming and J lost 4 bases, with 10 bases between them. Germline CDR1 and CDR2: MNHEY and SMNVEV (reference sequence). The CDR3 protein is CASRQTPYNEQFF. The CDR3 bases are TGTGCCAGCAGACAGACACCGTACAATGAGCAGTTCTTC.

CDR3 in amino acids: CASSPGLGLNTEAFF. In nucleotides, the CDR3 is TGTGCCAGCTCACCGGGCTTGGGTTTGAACACTGAAGCTTTCTTT. The rearrangement uses TRBV18 and TRBJ1-1; D remains unclear. This CDR3 comprises 15 residues. The ends were cut back, 3 bases at V and 0 bases at J, with 11 bases in the middle. Looked up from germline, CDR1 is KGHSH and CDR2 is LQKENI.

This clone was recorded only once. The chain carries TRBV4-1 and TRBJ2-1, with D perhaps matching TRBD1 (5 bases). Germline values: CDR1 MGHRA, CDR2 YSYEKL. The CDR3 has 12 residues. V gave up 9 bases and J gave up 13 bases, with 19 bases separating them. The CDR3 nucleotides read TGCGCCAGTTACCGACAGTGGCGGCGACAGTTCTTC. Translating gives CASYRQWRRQFF.

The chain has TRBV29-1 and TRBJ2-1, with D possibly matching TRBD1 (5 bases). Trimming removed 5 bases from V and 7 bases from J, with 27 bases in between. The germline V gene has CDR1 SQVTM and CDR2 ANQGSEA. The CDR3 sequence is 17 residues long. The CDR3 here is CSVNNYLDKEIRNEQFF. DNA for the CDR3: TGCAGCGTTAACAACTATTTGGACAAAGAAATACGGAATGAGCAGTTCTTC.

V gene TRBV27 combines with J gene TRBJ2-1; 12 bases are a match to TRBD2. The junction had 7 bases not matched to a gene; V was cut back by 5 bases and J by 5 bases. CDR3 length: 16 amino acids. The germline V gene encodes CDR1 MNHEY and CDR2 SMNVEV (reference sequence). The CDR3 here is CASSRRLAGANNEQFF. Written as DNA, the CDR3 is TGTGCCAGCAGTCGACGACTAGCGGGAGCCAACAATGAGCAGTTCTTC.

In nucleotides, the CDR3 is TGTGCCAGCAGCTTACTTAAGCGGGAGGGGAATACGCAGTATTTT. Protein: CASSLLKREGNTQYF. The chain links TRBV7-9 to TRBJ2-3; 10 bases are a match to TRBD2. V lost 2 bases, J lost 7 bases, and 6 bases stayed unmatched. The CDR3 runs to 15 residues. Germline values: CDR1 SEHNR, CDR2 FQNEAQ (reference sequence).

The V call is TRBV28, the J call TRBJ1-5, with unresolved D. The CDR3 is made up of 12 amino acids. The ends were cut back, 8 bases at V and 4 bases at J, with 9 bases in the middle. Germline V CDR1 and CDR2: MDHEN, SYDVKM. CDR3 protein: CASDGRNQPQHF. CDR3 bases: TGTGCCAGCGATGGTCGGAATCAGCCCCAGCATTTT.

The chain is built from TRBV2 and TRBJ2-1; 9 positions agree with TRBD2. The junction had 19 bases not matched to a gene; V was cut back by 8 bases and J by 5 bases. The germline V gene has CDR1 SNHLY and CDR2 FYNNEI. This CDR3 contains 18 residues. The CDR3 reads CASGGNVLELAGNNEQFF. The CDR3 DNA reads TGTGCCAGCGGCGGTAATGTATTGGAGCTAGCGGGAAACAATGAGCAGTTCTTC.

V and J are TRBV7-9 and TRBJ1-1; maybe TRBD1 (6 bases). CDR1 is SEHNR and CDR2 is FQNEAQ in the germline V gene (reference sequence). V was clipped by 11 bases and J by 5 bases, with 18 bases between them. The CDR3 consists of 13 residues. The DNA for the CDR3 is TGTGCCGGCCATGGGGAGGGGGTTACTGAAGCTTTCTTT. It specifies CAGHGEGVTEAFF.

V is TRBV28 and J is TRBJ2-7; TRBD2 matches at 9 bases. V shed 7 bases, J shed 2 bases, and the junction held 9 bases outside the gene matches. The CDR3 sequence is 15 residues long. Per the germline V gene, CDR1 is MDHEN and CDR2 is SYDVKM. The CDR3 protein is CASTGGSSGAYEQYF. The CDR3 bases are TGTGCCAGCACGGGCGGTTCTAGCGGGGCCTACGAGCAGTACTTC.

The CDR3 sequence: CATKGRRESYEQYF. The CDR3 nucleotides read TGTGCCACTAAGGGCAGGCGGGAATCCTACGAGCAGTACTTC. V gene TRBV19 combines with J gene TRBJ2-7; possibly TRBD2 for D (6 bases). Trimming removed 10 bases at V and 1 base at J, with 17 bases between. Germline V gene sequence: CDR1 LNHDA, CDR2 SQIVND (reference sequence). The CDR3 is 14 residues long.

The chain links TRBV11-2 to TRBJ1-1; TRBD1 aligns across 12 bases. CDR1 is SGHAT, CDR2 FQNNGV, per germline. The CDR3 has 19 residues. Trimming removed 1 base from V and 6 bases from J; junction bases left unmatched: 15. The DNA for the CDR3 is TGTGCCAGCAGCTTAGGTTTCGGGACAGGGGGCTTAAGAAGGGCTGAAGCTTTCTTT. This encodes CASSLGFGTGGLRRAEAFF.

CDR3 DNA sequence: TGTGCCAGCAGAACAGGGGGCGCGAGCAATCAGCCCCAGCATTTT. Translation: CASRTGGASNQPQHF. This chain uses TRBV27 with TRBJ1-5; 9 bases align to TRBD1. Germline CDR1 reads MNHEY; CDR2 reads SMNVEV (reference sequence). V trimming: 6 bases; J trimming: 1 base; junction bases outside the gene matches: 4. The CDR3 sequence is 15 residues long.

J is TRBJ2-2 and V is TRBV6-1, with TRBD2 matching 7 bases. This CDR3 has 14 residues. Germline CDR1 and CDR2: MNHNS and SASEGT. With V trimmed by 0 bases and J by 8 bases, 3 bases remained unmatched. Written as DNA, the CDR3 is TGTGCCAGCAGTGAAGCGGGAGGGGCAGGGGAGCTGTTTTTT. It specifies CASSEAGGAGELFF.

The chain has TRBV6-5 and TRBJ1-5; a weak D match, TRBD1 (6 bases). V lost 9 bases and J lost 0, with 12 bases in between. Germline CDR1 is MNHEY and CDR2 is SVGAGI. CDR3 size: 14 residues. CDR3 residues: CASGRDNSNQPQHF. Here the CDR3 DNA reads TGTGCCAGTGGCAGGGACAATAGCAATCAGCCCCAGCATTTT.

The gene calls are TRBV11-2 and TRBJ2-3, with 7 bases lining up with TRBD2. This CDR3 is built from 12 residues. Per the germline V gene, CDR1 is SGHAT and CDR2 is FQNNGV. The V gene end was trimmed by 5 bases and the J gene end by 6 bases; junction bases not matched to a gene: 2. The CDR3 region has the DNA TGTGCCAGCAGCCCCGGGGGGGATACGCAGTATTTT. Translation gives CASSPGGDTQYF.

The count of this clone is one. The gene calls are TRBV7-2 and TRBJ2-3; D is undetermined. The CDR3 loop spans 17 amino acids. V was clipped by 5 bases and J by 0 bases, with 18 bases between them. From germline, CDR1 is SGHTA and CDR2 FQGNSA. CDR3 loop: CASSPFAAAASTDTQYF. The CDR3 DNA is TGTGCCAGCAGCCCGTTCGCGGCGGCAGCAAGCACAGATACGCAGTATTTT.

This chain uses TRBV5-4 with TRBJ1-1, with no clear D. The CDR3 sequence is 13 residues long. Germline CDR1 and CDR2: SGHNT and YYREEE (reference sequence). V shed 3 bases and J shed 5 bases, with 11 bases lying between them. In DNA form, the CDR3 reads TGTGCCAGCAGCTCCCTTGAGGGTACTGAAGCTTTCTTT. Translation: CASSSLEGTEAFF.

The CDR3 sequence: CASSLEAGQGYEQYF. Written as DNA, the CDR3 is TGCGCCAGCAGCTTGGAAGCGGGACAGGGCTACGAGCAGTACTTC. This rearrangement joins TRBV5-1 to TRBJ2-7; 9 positions agree with TRBD1. The ends lost 0 bases at V and 3 bases at J; junction bases unmatched: 4. Germline CDR1 is SGHRS and CDR2 is YFSETQ. CDR3 length: 15 amino acids.

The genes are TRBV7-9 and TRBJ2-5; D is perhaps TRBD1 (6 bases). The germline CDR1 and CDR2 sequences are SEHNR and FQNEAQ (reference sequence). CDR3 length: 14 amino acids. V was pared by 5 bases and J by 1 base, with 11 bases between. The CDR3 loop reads CASSPRGFQETQYF. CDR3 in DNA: TGTGCCAGCAGCCCCAGGGGATTCCAAGAGACCCAGTACTTC.

The CDR3 protein is CASSLTSTGNTEAFF. The DNA of the CDR3 is TGTGCCAGCAGCCTCACGTCTACAGGGAACACTGAAGCTTTCTTT. The rearrangement links TRBV5-4 to TRBJ1-1, with TRBD1 as a possible D gene (5 bases). Germline V lookup: CDR1 SGHNT, CDR2 YYREEE (reference sequence). CDR3 length: 15 amino acids. V shed 4 bases and J shed 1 base, with 14 bases lying between them.

The CDR3 reads CASSPRLASLSTQYF. Written as DNA, the CDR3 is TGTGCCAGCAGCCCCCGACTAGCGAGTTTGTCTACGCAGTATTTT. The chain combines TRBV4-2 with TRBJ2-3; 8 bases are shared with TRBD2. Germline loops: CDR1 LGHNA, CDR2 YNFKEQ. This CDR3 spans 15 amino acids. J gave up 8 bases and V 4 bases, and 11 bases lay outside the gene matches.